These T cell receptor beta chains were read from a single sample in a study of cytomegalovirus exposure and HLA in healthy donors. The protocol was immunoSEQ multiplex PCR, while the TCRdb copy is restricted to in-frame clones and leaves out a portion. Among fewer than 100,000 clones listed, under 75% were seen once. What was sequenced was PBMCs. These TCRs come from a female donor in good health and CMV-seronegative. CDR3s include the opening cysteine and the closing phenylalanine or tryptophan. A D gene is named only where the DNA matches it firmly. Some rows have no size entry. The others give once, few or many, or a class for an expanded clone.

j_gene: TRBJ1-2
abundance: .
d_gene: .
v_gene: TRBV1
CDR3aa: CTSSQDDTTSHLGYTF
CDR3nt: TGCACCAGCAGCCAAGACGACACAACTTCCCATCTTGGCTACACCTTC

j_gene: TRBJ1-2
abundance: .
d_gene: .
v_gene: TRBV7-8
CDR3aa: CASSSTRVGGTYGYTF
CDR3nt: TGTGCCAGCAGCTCGACCCGAGTAGGCGGCACCTATGGCTACACCTTC

j_gene: TRBJ2-7
abundance: .
d_gene: TRBD2
v_gene: TRBV9
CDR3aa: CASSASTSGSYEQYF
CDR3nt: TGTGCCAGCAGCGCCTCGACTAGCGGATCTTACGAGCAGTACTTC

j_gene: TRBJ2-2
abundance: .
d_gene: TRBD1
v_gene: TRBV11-2
CDR3aa: CASSTYRGGTGELFF
CDR3nt: TGTGCCAGCAGCACCTACAGGGGTGGGACCGGGGAGCTGTTTTTT

j_gene: TRBJ1-4
abundance: few
d_gene: .
v_gene: TRBV25-1
CDR3aa: CASSVTGGGKLFF
CDR3nt: TGTGCCAGCAGTGTTACAGGTGGTGGGAAACTGTTTTTT

j_gene: TRBJ1-1
abundance: .
d_gene: TRBD1
v_gene: TRBV10-1
CDR3aa: CASSDPGDRGNTEAFF
CDR3nt: TGCGCCAGCAGTGACCCAGGGGACAGGGGTAACACTGAAGCTTTCTTT

j_gene: TRBJ2-7
abundance: .
d_gene: TRBD2
v_gene: TRBV5-4
CDR3aa: CASSLSGLAGFTYEQYF
CDR3nt: TGTGCCAGCAGCTTGAGCGGACTAGCGGGGTTCACCTACGAGCAGTACTTC

j_gene: TRBJ2-1
abundance: .
d_gene: .
v_gene: TRBV5-6
CDR3aa: CASSRMRGTYNEQFF
CDR3nt: TGTGCCAGCAGCCGGATGAGAGGGACCTACAATGAGCAGTTCTTC

j_gene: TRBJ1-1
abundance: .
d_gene: TRBD1
v_gene: TRBV11-3
CDR3aa: CASSSGTGWDTEAFF
CDR3nt: TGTGCCAGCAGCTCTGGGACAGGGTGGGACACTGAAGCTTTCTTT

j_gene: TRBJ2-5
abundance: .
d_gene: .
v_gene: TRBV5-6
CDR3aa: CASSLGQSQETQYF
CDR3nt: TGTGCCAGCAGCTTAGGACAGTCCCAAGAGACCCAGTACTTC

j_gene: TRBJ1-1
abundance: .
d_gene: TRBD1
v_gene: TRBV5-6
CDR3aa: CASSMTGGTEAFF
CDR3nt: TGTGCCAGCAGCATGACAGGGGGGACTGAAGCTTTCTTT

j_gene: TRBJ2-3
abundance: .
d_gene: TRBD1
v_gene: TRBV2
CDR3aa: CASSAGQGRGTDTQYF
CDR3nt: TGTGCCAGCAGTGCGGGACAGGGACGGGGGACAGATACGCAGTATTTT

j_gene: TRBJ2-7
abundance: once
d_gene: TRBD1
v_gene: TRBV7-8
CDR3aa: CASSLALGQGVDEQYF
CDR3nt: TGTGCCAGCAGCTTAGCCCTCGGACAGGGAGTAGACGAGCAGTACTTC

j_gene: TRBJ2-7
abundance: few
d_gene: .
v_gene: TRBV25-1
CDR3aa: CASSQPGLSSYEQYF
CDR3nt: TGTGCCAGCAGTCAGCCAGGGTTGAGCTCCTACGAGCAGTACTTC

j_gene: TRBJ2-5
abundance: .
d_gene: TRBD1
v_gene: TRBV29-1
CDR3aa: CSVEAPEDRDVKTQYF
CDR3nt: TGCAGCGTTGAAGCCCCGGAAGACAGGGACGTAAAGACCCAGTACTTC

j_gene: TRBJ1-5
abundance: few
d_gene: .
v_gene: TRBV7-9
CDR3aa: CASSPTGLGQPQHF
CDR3nt: TGTGCCAGCAGCCCTACAGGGTTGGGTCAGCCCCAGCATTTT

j_gene: TRBJ2-2
abundance: .
d_gene: .
v_gene: TRBV5-6
CDR3aa: CASSLASGQNTGELFF
CDR3nt: TGTGCCAGCAGCTTGGCTTCGGGACAAAACACCGGGGAGCTGTTTTTT

j_gene: TRBJ2-7
abundance: few
d_gene: .
v_gene: TRBV7-6
CDR3aa: CASSSGTSREQYF
CDR3nt: TGTGCCAGCAGCTCAGGGACTTCCCGCGAGCAGTACTTC

j_gene: TRBJ2-7
abundance: once
d_gene: TRBD2
v_gene: TRBV5-4
CDR3aa: CASSKGLAGALSSYEQYF
CDR3nt: TGTGCCAGCAGCAAGGGACTAGCGGGTGCACTTAGCTCCTACGAGCAGTACTTC

j_gene: TRBJ1-1
abundance: few
d_gene: TRBD1
v_gene: TRBV2
CDR3aa: CASSQVGQGNTEAFF
CDR3nt: TGTGCCAGCAGTCAGGTTGGACAGGGGAACACTGAAGCTTTCTTT

j_gene: TRBJ2-5
abundance: .
d_gene: .
v_gene: TRBV28
CDR3aa: CASSPNRDQETQYF
CDR3nt: TGTGCCAGCAGTCCTAATCGGGATCAAGAGACCCAGTACTTC

j_gene: TRBJ2-3
abundance: .
d_gene: TRBD2
v_gene: TRBV5-6
CDR3aa: CASSLGGGIPDTQYF
CDR3nt: TGTGCCAGCAGCTTGGGCGGGGGAATCCCAGATACGCAGTATTTT

j_gene: TRBJ2-7
abundance: .
d_gene: .
v_gene: TRBV14
CDR3aa: CASSQLGRDEQYF
CDR3nt: TGTGCCAGCAGCCAGTTAGGCAGGGACGAGCAGTACTTC

j_gene: TRBJ2-7
abundance: .
d_gene: TRBD1
v_gene: TRBV29-1
CDR3aa: CSGQTGGLDEQYF
CDR3nt: TGCAGCGGCCAGACAGGGGGTTTGGACGAGCAGTACTTC

j_gene: TRBJ2-3
abundance: .
d_gene: .
v_gene: TRBV5-1
CDR3aa: CASSPTRGGGLTDTQYF
CDR3nt: TGCGCCAGCAGCCCCACCAGGGGCGGAGGCCTCACAGATACGCAGTATTTT

j_gene: TRBJ2-3
abundance: .
d_gene: .
v_gene: TRBV2
CDR3aa: CASSARTPGDTQYF
CDR3nt: TGTGCCAGCAGTGCCCGGACTCCGGGGGATACGCAGTATTTT

j_gene: TRBJ2-7
abundance: .
d_gene: TRBD1
v_gene: TRBV2
CDR3aa: CASSESRPGQGYEQYF
CDR3nt: TGTGCCAGCAGTGAATCCCGACCGGGACAGGGATACGAGCAGTACTTC

j_gene: TRBJ2-2
abundance: .
d_gene: TRBD2
v_gene: TRBV18
CDR3aa: CASSPQDASGGSGELFF
CDR3nt: TGTGCCAGCTCACCACAGGACGCTAGCGGGGGCTCCGGGGAGCTGTTTTTT

j_gene: TRBJ2-1
abundance: .
d_gene: TRBD2
v_gene: TRBV5-1
CDR3aa: CASSLWLAESNEQFF
CDR3nt: TGCGCCAGCAGCTTGTGGCTAGCGGAGAGCAATGAGCAGTTCTTC

j_gene: TRBJ2-1
abundance: .
d_gene: .
v_gene: TRBV11-3
CDR3aa: CASSLLGNEQFF
CDR3nt: TGTGCCAGCAGCTTACTCGGGAATGAGCAGTTCTTC

j_gene: TRBJ1-2
abundance: .
d_gene: .
v_gene: TRBV2
CDR3aa: CASSDYRNNYGYTF
CDR3nt: TGTGCCAGCAGTGACTACAGGAATAACTATGGCTACACCTTC

j_gene: TRBJ1-3
abundance: .
d_gene: .
v_gene: TRBV19
CDR3aa: CASSDSYSGNTIYF
CDR3nt: TGTGCCAGTTCGGACAGCTACTCTGGAAACACCATATATTTT

j_gene: TRBJ2-7
abundance: .
d_gene: TRBD2
v_gene: TRBV9
CDR3aa: CASSVSGRAHEQYF
CDR3nt: TGTGCCAGCAGCGTAAGCGGGAGAGCCCACGAGCAGTACTTC

j_gene: TRBJ1-6
abundance: .
d_gene: TRBD1
v_gene: TRBV5-4
CDR3aa: CASSLGDSNSPLHF
CDR3nt: TGTGCCAGCAGCTTGGGGGACAGTAATTCACCCCTCCACTTT

j_gene: TRBJ2-7
abundance: .
d_gene: .
v_gene: TRBV5-6
CDR3aa: CASSLQAYEQYF
CDR3nt: TGTGCCAGCAGCCTGCAGGCGTACGAGCAGTACTTC

j_gene: TRBJ1-1
abundance: .
d_gene: .
v_gene: TRBV28
CDR3aa: CASSPPGGEAFF
CDR3nt: TGTGCCAGCAGTCCTCCGGGGGGTGAAGCTTTCTTT

j_gene: TRBJ1-5
abundance: .
d_gene: .
v_gene: TRBV30
CDR3aa: CAWSRRSNQPQHF
CDR3nt: TGTGCCTGGAGTAGGAGGAGCAATCAGCCCCAGCATTTT

j_gene: TRBJ1-1
abundance: .
d_gene: TRBD1
v_gene: TRBV2
CDR3aa: CASSDWAGGTEAFF
CDR3nt: TGTGCCAGCAGTGATTGGGCAGGGGGTACTGAAGCTTTCTTT

j_gene: TRBJ1-1
abundance: .
d_gene: TRBD1
v_gene: TRBV6-5
CDR3aa: CASSYTTGEENTEAFF
CDR3nt: TGTGCCAGCAGTTACACGACAGGGGAGGAGAACACTGAAGCTTTCTTT

j_gene: TRBJ2-5
abundance: few
d_gene: .
v_gene: TRBV7-9
CDR3aa: CASAGTQETQYF
CDR3nt: TGTGCCAGCGCCGGGACACAAGAGACCCAGTACTTC

j_gene: TRBJ2-2
abundance: once
d_gene: TRBD1
v_gene: TRBV9
CDR3aa: CASSVSGTANTGELFF
CDR3nt: TGTGCCAGCAGCGTATCCGGGACAGCGAACACCGGGGAGCTGTTTTTT

j_gene: TRBJ1-1
abundance: .
d_gene: .
v_gene: TRBV2
CDR3aa: CASKFEGVVNTEAFF
CDR3nt: TGTGCCAGCAAATTCGAAGGAGTGGTGAACACTGAAGCTTTCTTT

j_gene: TRBJ1-2
abundance: few
d_gene: .
v_gene: TRBV6-6
CDR3aa: CASSSPGEVDYGYTF
CDR3nt: TGTGCCAGCAGTTCTCCGGGTGAGGTGGACTATGGCTACACCTTC

j_gene: TRBJ1-2
abundance: .
d_gene: TRBD1
v_gene: TRBV2
CDR3aa: CASSSGQGLFDGYTF
CDR3nt: TGTGCCAGCAGTTCCGGACAGGGTCTTTTCGATGGCTACACCTTC

j_gene: TRBJ2-1
abundance: .
d_gene: TRBD2
v_gene: TRBV12-5
CDR3aa: CASGFNIGGGQVNEQFF
CDR3nt: TGTGCTAGTGGTTTTAATATCGGGGGGGGTCAGGTCAATGAGCAGTTCTTC

j_gene: TRBJ2-7
abundance: .
d_gene: TRBD1
v_gene: TRBV7-6
CDR3aa: CASSSAGTASYEQYF
CDR3nt: TGTGCCAGCAGCTCGGCCGGGACAGCCAGCTACGAGCAGTACTTC

j_gene: TRBJ1-1
abundance: .
d_gene: .
v_gene: TRBV7-9
CDR3aa: CASSFSRGEGNTEAFF
CDR3nt: TGTGCCAGCAGCTTCTCCAGGGGCGAGGGGAACACTGAAGCTTTCTTT

j_gene: TRBJ2-3
abundance: .
d_gene: .
v_gene: TRBV19
CDR3aa: CASRTTVSDTQYF
CDR3nt: TGTGCCAGTAGGACCACAGTTTCAGATACGCAGTATTTT

j_gene: TRBJ1-1
abundance: .
d_gene: .
v_gene: TRBV6-1
CDR3aa: CASSEGLRAFF
CDR3nt: TGTGCCAGCAGTGAGGGACTGAGAGCTTTCTTT

j_gene: TRBJ2-1
abundance: .
d_gene: TRBD2
v_gene: TRBV2
CDR3aa: CASREGLGRGGQFF
CDR3nt: TGTGCCAGCAGGGAGGGACTAGGGAGAGGGGGGCAGTTCTTC

j_gene: TRBJ2-1
abundance: once
d_gene: .
v_gene: TRBV29-1
CDR3aa: CSVEINEQFF
CDR3nt: TGCAGCGTCGAGATAAATGAGCAGTTCTTC

j_gene: TRBJ1-3
abundance: .
d_gene: .
v_gene: TRBV4-1
CDR3aa: CASSQGLSGNTIYF
CDR3nt: TGCGCCAGCAGCCAAGGACTCTCTGGAAACACCATATATTTT

j_gene: TRBJ2-7
abundance: .
d_gene: .
v_gene: TRBV2
CDR3aa: CASRAEGGAGEYF
CDR3nt: TGTGCCAGTCGGGCGGAGGGCGGCGCCGGGGAGTACTTC

j_gene: TRBJ2-7
abundance: .
d_gene: .
v_gene: TRBV12-5
CDR3aa: CASGLVVTGDYEQYF
CDR3nt: TGTGCTAGTGGTTTGGTAGTGACAGGAGATTACGAGCAGTACTTC

j_gene: TRBJ1-4
abundance: .
d_gene: .
v_gene: TRBV5-1
CDR3aa: CASSLGQSATNEKLFF
CDR3nt: TGCGCCAGCAGCCTCGGACAGTCTGCAACTAATGAAAAACTGTTTTTT